Presented here are 21 T cell receptor beta chains from one specimen sequenced in a study of tumor and adjacent non-tumor tissue in lung cancer listed by TCRdb under 2018. Library preparation used multiplex PCR. Sequencing took place on an Illumina HiSeq 2500. TCRbeta libraries were constructed through three rounds of nested PCR with primers (Table S4) according to protocols adapted from ARM-PCR. The public reads were run again by TCRdb, first through fastp at Q25 and then through MiXCR, and only productive beta chains were kept. Duplicate CDR3 protein sequences are folded into a single record with the most common DNA and genes. The sample includes 80,000 to 130,000 distinct CDR3 sequences, with 60% to 80% observed a single time. The ten largest clonotypes hold about 19% of the sample. Bulk unsorted tissue served as the source for RNA extraction, and RNA quality was assessed using a NanoDrop ND-1000 and an Agilent 2100. For the normal lung samples, distant non-tumor tissue was collected more than 3 cm away from the tumor edge.

Material: distant non-tumor lung tissue. The origin of the receptors is a man younger than 40 with non-small cell lung cancer.

Comments on this clonotype: Compared with germline, one end of the junction differs, possibly owing to a read error. The genes are TRBV14 and TRBJ1-2, with 8 bases identical to TRBD1. CDR3 length: 13 amino acids. In germline, CDR1 is SGHDN, CDR2 FVKESK. The CDR3 protein is CANSPGQAYGYTF. The CDR3 region has the DNA TGTGCCAACAGCCCGGGACAGGCCTATGGCTACACCTTC. The full variable domain, in which reference TRBV14 and TRBJ1-2 provide the parts outside the CDR3, is EAGVTQFPSHSVIEKGQTVTLRCDPISGHDNLYWYRRVMGKEIKFLLHFVKESKQDESGMPNNRFLAERTGGTYSTLKVQPAELEDSGVYFCANSPGQAYGYTFGSGTRLTVV.

The chain combines TRBV11-2 with TRBJ2-4; weak D call: TRBD2 (7 bases). CDR1 and CDR2 from the germline V gene are SGHAT and FQNNGV. The V gene lost 7 bases and the J gene lost 10 bases, with 20 bases spanning the gap. This CDR3 contains 14 residues. CDR3 coding DNA: TGTGCCAGCACCTACGGGGGGCGAGCAAAGATTCAGTACTTC. The encoded protein is CASTYGGRAKIQYF.

This clonotype showed up many times. This chain connects TRBV12-3 or TRBV12-4 to TRBJ1-1; no firm D call. The CDR3 runs to 13 residues. Trimming removed 1 base at V and 5 bases at J, with 8 bases between. This CDR3 reads CASSLVTGTEAFF. The CDR3 DNA is TGTGCCAGCAGTTTAGTTACTGGGACTGAAGCTTTCTTT.

A note on this clonotype: A much larger clone differs by one base, so this may be a read error. This chain connects TRBV24-1 to TRBJ1-2; the D is unclear. Germline loops: CDR1 KGHDR, CDR2 SFDVKD. The V end was cut by 7 bases, the J end by 2 bases, with 10 bases between. The CDR3 covers 13 residues. The CDR3 nucleotides are TGTGCCACCAGGGAAGAGAAAAACTATGGCTACACCTTC. It translates to CATREEKNYGYTF.

CDR3 amino acids: CASSLTGKLAKNIQYF. The CDR3 coding sequence is TGTGCCAGCAGTCTAACAGGAAAACTAGCCAAAAACATTCAGTACTTC. The rearrangement uses TRBV11-2 and TRBJ2-4; maybe TRBD1 (5 bases). Deletions cut 6 bases from V and 0 bases from J, with 15 bases between. This CDR3 is built from 16 residues. Looked up from germline, CDR1 is SGHAT and CDR2 is FQNNGV.

This clonotype was found once. The junction departs from the called germline gene at one end, perhaps through a read error. The CDR3 loop reads CAGSLIQGPGAYEQYF. CDR3 nucleotide sequence: TGTGCCGGCAGCCTAATACAGGGGCCTGGAGCCTACGAGCAGTACTTC. The chain links TRBV14 to TRBJ2-7; TRBD1 matches 7 bases. Germline assignment: CDR1 SGHDN and CDR2 FVKESK. The CDR3 is made up of 16 amino acids.

The chain combines TRBV29-1 with TRBJ1-1, with D possibly matching TRBD1 (5 bases). This CDR3 region has 12 residues. Trimming took off 8 bases at V and 12 bases at J, with 22 bases between the two ends. Germline-derived CDR1 and CDR2 are SQVTM and ANQGSEA. CDR3 amino acids: CSISASLTGPFF. CDR3 DNA: TGCAGCATTTCGGCCTCCCTCACGGGGCCTTTCTTT.

Worth noting for this clonotype: Germline is not matched at one junction end, which may reflect a read error. J is TRBJ1-1 and V is TRBV11-2; D not certain. Germline lookup yields CDR1 SGHAT and CDR2 FQNNGV. The length of the CDR3 is 13 residues. The CDR3 nucleotides read TGTGCCAGCAGCTTTATCGTCAACAATGAAGCTTCCTTT. Residues: CASSFIVNNEASF.

In this sample, this clonotype turned up many times. The gene calls are TRBV13 and TRBJ2-7; unclear D gene. CDR1 is PRHDT and CDR2 is FYEKMQ in the germline V gene (reference sequence). Trimming took 5 bases from V and 6 from J, leaving 11 bases between them. This CDR3 region has 12 residues. CDR3 sequence: CASSTRGSEQYF. Written as DNA, the CDR3 is TGTGCCAGCAGCACTCGTGGGTCCGAGCAGTACTTC.

V and J are TRBV6-1 and TRBJ1-1; the D gene is possibly TRBD1 (6 bases). With 1 base removed from V and 7 bases from J, the gap between germline ends came to 13 bases. Germline V gives CDR1 MNHNS, CDR2 SASEGT. The CDR3 is made up of 14 amino acids. CDR3 sequence: CASSEVERDIEAFF. CDR3 DNA: TGTGCCAGCAGTGAAGTAGAAAGGGACATTGAAGCTTTCTTT.

A remark on this clonotype: The junction differs from germline at one of its ends, possibly a read error. V is TRBV7-8 and J is TRBJ2-7, with 10 bases that match TRBD2. Germline V gives CDR1 SGHVS, CDR2 FQNEAQ. CDR3 size: 15 residues. The CDR3 here is CTSSFLAGGTYKQYF. CDR3 sequence (DNA): TGTACCAGCAGCTTTTTAGCGGGAGGCACCTACAAGCAGTACTTC.

The table lists this clonotype with many counts. The V gene is TRBV11-2, the J gene TRBJ2-5; no clear D. V lost 5 bases and J lost 4, with 17 bases in between. The CDR3 contains 15 residues. Germline V gene lookup returns CDR1 SGHAT and CDR2 FQNNGV. The CDR3 here is CASSLTPVWAETQYF. The CDR3 nucleotides read TGTGCCAGCAGCCTCACGCCGGTTTGGGCAGAGACCCAGTACTTC.

Of note for this clonotype: A clone one base away is much larger, so this may be a read error. The chain carries TRBV12-3 or TRBV12-4 and TRBJ2-2; D tentatively fits TRBD1 or TRBD2 (6 bases each). This CDR3 contains 15 residues. CDR3 amino acids: CASSGGPANTGGLFF. In DNA, the CDR3 is TGTGCCAGCAGTGGGGGCCCCGCGAACACCGGGGGGCTGTTTTTT.

In its sample, this clonotype was seen many times. This rearrangement joins TRBV20-1 to TRBJ2-5; TRBD1 agrees at 7 bases. Germline V gene sequence: CDR1 DFQATT, CDR2 SNEGSKA (reference sequence). The CDR3 covers 12 residues. After removal of 8 bases from V and 2 bases from J, the junction contained 5 bases not matched to a gene. The chain's CDR3 is CSTRQGQETQYF. The CDR3 nucleotides read TGCAGTACGAGACAGGGTCAAGAGACCCAGTACTTC.

Comment on this clonotype: This may come from a read error, since a much larger clone is one base off. The genes are TRBV10-2 and TRBJ2-2, with 8 bases aligning to TRBD2. This CDR3 has 13 amino acids. The germline V gene encodes CDR1 WSHSY and CDR2 SAAADI. CDR3 sequence (DNA): TGCGCCAGCGAGCGGGAGACCACCGGGGAGCTGCTTTTT. Translating it yields CASERETTGELLF.

A few counts support this clonotype. This rearrangement joins TRBV11-2 to TRBJ2-7; no firm D call. This CDR3 spans 13 amino acids. The germline V gene encodes CDR1 SGHAT and CDR2 FQNNGV. V was shortened by 7 bases and J by 7 bases, with 17 bases between the two germline ends. CDR3 coding DNA: TGTGCCAGCAACTTCCGTCCTGTGTGGGAGCAGTACTTC. This translates into CASNFRPVWEQYF.

J is TRBJ2-3 and V is TRBV20-1; TRBD2 matches at 8 bases. The CDR3 is 13 amino acids. Germline CDR1 and CDR2: DFQATT and SNEGSKA (reference sequence). Trimming at V came to 7 bases and at J to 12 bases, leaving 15 bases not matched to a gene. The CDR3 sequence: CSVTAGAVSTQYF. The CDR3 DNA sequence: TGCAGTGTTACAGCGGGAGCAGTTAGTACACAGTATTTT.

As regards this clonotype: No conserved phenylalanine or tryptophan is present at the end of the CDR3, so a read error is the likely explanation. The rearrangement uses TRBV20-1 and TRBJ2-2, with D perhaps matching TRBD2 (6 bases). Germline assignment: CDR1 DFQATT and CDR2 SNEGSKA (reference sequence). The CDR3 runs 16 residues. The DNA of the CDR3 is TGCAGTGCTAGAGCCTATGGAGGGAGTGTATCCGGCGAGCTGTTTATT. It codes for CSARAYGGSVSGELFI.

Regarding this clonotype: A much larger clone lies one base from this, so it may be a read error. This chain joins TRBV11-2 and TRBJ2-2, with D perhaps TRBD2 (6 bases). CDR1 SGHAT and CDR2 FQNNGV come from the germline V gene. This CDR3 comprises 14 residues. CDR3 DNA sequence: TGTGCCAGCAGCTTAGAAACGAACACCGGGGGGCTGTTTTTT. It encodes CASSLETNTGGLFF.

For this clonotype: In this CDR3 the conserved last residue, phenylalanine or tryptophan, is missing, so a read error is likely. This chain connects TRBV11-2 to TRBJ2-1; weak D call: TRBD2 (7 bases). The CDR3 covers 14 residues. V gave up 5 bases and J gave up 13 bases, with 21 bases separating them. In germline, CDR1 is SGHAT, CDR2 FQNNGV. The CDR3 bases are TGTGCCAGCAGCGGGGGGGCGGGAGTCAATGGACAGTTCCTC. Protein: CASSGGAGVNGQFL.

The genes are TRBV4-1 and TRBJ2-5; maybe TRBD1 (5 bases). Germline CDR1 and CDR2: MGHRA and YSYEKL. The CDR3 spans 15 residues. CDR3 loop: CLSSQSGHAQETQYF. The CDR3, as DNA: TGCCTCAGCAGCCAATCCGGACACGCCCAAGAGACCCAGTACTTC.